The clone carrying this T cell receptor (beta chain) has more than one count but fewer than ten. CDR1 and CDR2 from the germline V gene are MNHEY and SVGAGI. The CDR3 has 15 amino acids. Trimming took 5 bases from V and 1 from J, leaving 11 bases between them. The sample's time point: patch test 1, 2 weeks after DPC sensitization. Treatment noted: therapeutic diphenylcyclopropenone sensitization with weekly scalp DPC. TCRdb itself ran the RACE reads through MiXCR, one entry per CDR3 protein. The sample lists 180,000 or so distinct CDR3 sequences, roughly 15% occurring once. The sample belongs to a study of human T cells and chemical hapten exposure.

This sample comprised whole blood, obtained in connection with sensitization to the hapten diphenylcyclopropenone (DPC). The chain links TRBV6-5 to TRBJ2-2, with a weak D call TRBD1 (6 bases). The receptor's source is a woman in her twenties or thirties with alopecia areata. Some clones in this sample may be carry-over from other donors' samples. CDR3: CASSTGTRNTGELFF. The DNA of the CDR3 is TGTGCCAGCAGTACCGGGACAAGGAACACCGGGGAGCTGTTTTTT.